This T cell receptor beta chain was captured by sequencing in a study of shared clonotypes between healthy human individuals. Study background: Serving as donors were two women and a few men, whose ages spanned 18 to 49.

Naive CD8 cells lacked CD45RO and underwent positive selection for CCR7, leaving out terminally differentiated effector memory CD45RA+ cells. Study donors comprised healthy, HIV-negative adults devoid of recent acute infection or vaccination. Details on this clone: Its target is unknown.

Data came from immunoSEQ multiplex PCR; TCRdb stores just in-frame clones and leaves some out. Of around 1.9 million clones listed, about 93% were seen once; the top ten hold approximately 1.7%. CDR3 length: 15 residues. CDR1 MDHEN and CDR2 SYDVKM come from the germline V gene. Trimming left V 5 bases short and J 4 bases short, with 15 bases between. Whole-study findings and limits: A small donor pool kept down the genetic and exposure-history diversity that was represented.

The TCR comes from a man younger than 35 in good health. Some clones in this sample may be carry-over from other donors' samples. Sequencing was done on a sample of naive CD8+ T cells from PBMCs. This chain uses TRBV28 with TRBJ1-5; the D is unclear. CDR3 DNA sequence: TGTGCCAGCAGTAAGGTCTCCGGGAGTAATCAGCCCCAGCATTTT. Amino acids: CASSKVSGSNQPQHF.